Listed below are T cell receptor beta chains from one sample, sequenced in a study of graft-versus-host responses after intestinal transplantation. Produced via immunoSEQ multiplex PCR; TCRdb's table is partial and in-frame only. The sample consists of 6,800 or so clones, 30% to 35% of them appearing once. The source was alloreactive CD8+ T cells from a mixed lymphocyte reaction culture, collected before transplantation. Receptors originate from a human patient who was an organ donor for intestinal transplantation. The CDR3 runs from the conserved cysteine through the conserved F or W. The order of the fields is CDR3 length, clone size, V gene, CDR3 protein. Some rows have no size entry. The others give once, few or many, or a class for an expanded clone.

12,NA,TRBV13,CASSFGTGGYTF
15,few,TRBV7-9,CASSPGQGGSYEQYF
13,NA,TRBV5-6,CASSLTGVYGYTF
18,NA,TRBV7-8,CASSSYRFPFALNTEAFF
15,NA,TRBV5-1,CASSLEGEDRNTIYF
13,large,TRBV7-3,CASSFTGGTEAFF
12,NA,TRBV4-2,CASSLVAYEQYF
14,few,TRBV11-2,CASSLSVIRDEQFF
14,NA,TRBV11-2,CASSQDRYNYGYTF
15,medium-sized,TRBV15,CATRGQISASYGYTF
11,NA,TRBV6-8,CASSLTSEQYF
14,few,TRBV5-3,CASSLTGLNYGYTF
13,NA,TRBV18,CASSQPGGSEQYF
17,NA,TRBV4-1,CASSQEPGRLAGTEAFF
14,large,TRBV7-9,CASSHRDKPYEQYF
12,medium-sized,TRBV6-5,CASTGGSYEQYF
11,NA,TRBV7-3,CASSLWDEQYF
16,NA,TRBV5-1,CASSLLWPAWTDTQYF
14,NA,TRBV7-9,CATSKTSGGYEQYF
13,NA,TRBV6-1,CAISDRTGSEQYF
15,NA,TRBV2,CASSTGDSAYTEAFF
14,NA,TRBV7-2,CASSLAGGNQPQHF
14,NA,TRBV18,CASSPPLQPYEQYF
14,NA,TRBV11-1,CASSHSTRGFEQYF
16,NA,TRBV5-6,CASSLDSGTVSYEQYF
16,NA,TRBV5-6,CASSLFLRGGTDTQYF
13,few,TRBV6-4,CASSYSGTGELFF
15,few,TRBV11-1,CASSTTPGGNTEAFF
13,NA,TRBV7-9,CASSFISGDTQYF
14,few,TRBV6-5,CASSSTAGVGEQYF
15,NA,TRBV5-1,CASSPWTGSHYGYTF
12,few,TRBV7-8,CASSLMNQPQHF
14,NA,TRBV7-9,CASSLGVGIQGYTF
14,few,TRBV6-5,CASSYSDPLYEQYF
15,NA,TRBV6-1,CASSPGQNVFYGYTF
13,NA,TRBV7-2,CATSDMIQETQYF
18,NA,TRBV5-6,CASSSRQVGLAGADTQYF
13,few,TRBV4-1,CASSQDRADEYTF
14,few,TRBV6-5,CASRGPRRDSALHF
13,few,TRBV6-6,CASSYFGGGEQYF
16,NA,TRBV19,CASSILGGNGNQPQHF
18,few,TRBV5-4,CASSLEVFHQGSHRGAVF
18,few,TRBV4-1,CARSRPLGGGSGANVLTF
15,once,TRBV6-5,CASSPGTIDNQPQHF
15,few,TRBV9,CASNNGQGARWTQYF
17,NA,TRBV7-8,CASSHWTSGGAKETQYF
15,few,TRBV19,CASETGDIYNSPLHF
13,NA,TRBV18,CASSPLDGDEQFF
13,medium-sized,TRBV5-6,CASSLRGDYGYTF